The clone carrying this TCR beta chain came up once. What it binds is not known. This entry is derived from a study of blood T cells in healthy people across ages. Study information: In model experiments, template switching was able to capture about one barcoded beta molecule for every two T cells that were present.

Healthy Caucasian individuals from Russia aged about 6 to 95 served as donors. Isolation per sample recovered at least 7 million PBMCs. General study findings and limits: A greater number of naive CD4+ cells and higher diversity distinguished long-lived donors from aged donors.

For the second PCR, which ran for about 6 to 12 cycles, a sample-barcoded 5' primer and a J-beta primer mix were used. TCRdb reprocessed the 5' RACE reads with MiXCR, giving one entry per CDR3 protein. This table holds about 1.8 million distinct CDR3 sequences, roughly 50% found once. Trimming left V 4 bases short and J 6 bases short, with 7 bases between. Germline V gene lookup returns CDR1 SGHKS and CDR2 YYEKEE (reference sequence). The CDR3 extends over 11 amino acids. This chain uses TRBV5-5 with TRBJ1-1; D call uncertain. This receptor was identified in a woman aged 40-49 years in good health. The sample was blood. The CDR3 here is CASSQDPEAFF. The CDR3 coding sequence is TGTGCCAGCAGCCAGGACCCTGAAGCTTTCTTT.